Below, 20 T cell receptor beta chains from the same sample are listed, as sequenced in a study of shared clonotypes between healthy human individuals. CD45RO-negative, CCR7-positively selected cells formed the naive CD8 fraction, excluding terminally differentiated effector memory CD45RA+ cells. Using immunoSEQ multiplex PCR, the repertoire was profiled, and TCRdb retains in-frame clones only, with some absent. The table includes fewer than 800,000 clones, 92% detected once. Sequencing used naive CD8+ T cells sorted from blood. The receptors come from a man younger than 40 in good health.

The sample holds a few counts of this clone. Other DNA sequences in this specimen translate into the identical CDR3. The chain is built from TRBV7-9 and TRBJ2-3, with 7 bases matching TRBD2. Germline V lookup: CDR1 SEHNR, CDR2 FQNEAQ (reference sequence). The V gene end was trimmed by 3 bases and the J gene end by 3 bases; junction bases not matched to a gene: 3. CDR3 length: 14 residues. The chain's CDR3 is CASSFSSGTDTQYF. In DNA, the CDR3 is TGTGCCAGCAGCTTTTCTAGCGGTACAGATACGCAGTATTTT.

The rearrangement links TRBV4-3 to TRBJ2-4; the D is unclear. CDR1 and CDR2 (germline): LGHNA, YSLEER. CDR3 length equals 15 residues. V lost 0 bases, J lost 0 bases, and 6 bases lay in between. The CDR3 sequence is CASSQDGRAKNIQYF. CDR3 DNA sequence: TGCGCCAGCAGCCAAGATGGACGAGCCAAAAACATTCAGTACTTC.

The rearrangement joins TRBV11-2 to TRBJ2-3, with D perhaps matching TRBD2 (5 bases). V dropped 2 bases and J dropped 3 bases, with 9 bases sitting between them. Germline CDR1 reads SGHAT; CDR2 reads FQNNGV. This CDR3 region has 14 residues. The CDR3 loop is CASSLLRRTDTQYF. CDR3 DNA sequence: TGTGCCAGCAGCTTACTCAGGAGGACAGATACGCAGTATTTT.

This rearrangement joins TRBV27 to TRBJ2-1, with 8 bases identical to TRBD2. J was trimmed by 8 bases and V by 9 bases; bases with no gene match: 18. The germline V gene has CDR1 MNHEY and CDR2 SMNVEV (reference sequence). The CDR3 length is 16 residues. This chain's CDR3 is CASRTGTRGWGDEQFF. Written as DNA, the CDR3 is TGTGCCAGTCGTACGGGGACTAGGGGCTGGGGAGATGAGCAGTTCTTC.

This clone has just one count. The chain has TRBV6-1 and TRBJ1-2; a possible D gene is TRBD1 (5 bases). Germline CDR1 MNHNS, CDR2 SASEGT. Trimming stripped 2 bases from V and 0 bases from J, with 16 bases between. The CDR3 has 17 residues. The CDR3 loop is CASSEPYGGGANYGYTF. CDR3 coding DNA: TGTGCCAGCAGTGAACCGTATGGAGGAGGGGCTAACTATGGCTACACCTTC.

CDR3 sequence reads: CASSQDWEAGKLYQETQYF. Written as DNA, the CDR3 is TGTGCCAGCAGCCAAGATTGGGAGGCCGGGAAACTGTACCAAGAGACCCAGTACTTC. This rearrangement joins TRBV14 to TRBJ2-5; the D gene is possibly TRBD2 (6 bases). Germline assignment: CDR1 SGHDN and CDR2 FVKESK. Trimming cost V 0 bases and J 0 bases, with 20 bases left between them. CDR3 length: 19 residues.

J is TRBJ2-1 and V is TRBV28, with D uncertain. The germline V and J ends were trimmed by 2 bases and 6 bases, with 8 bases remaining between them. The CDR3 consists of 13 residues. From germline, CDR1 is MDHEN and CDR2 SYDVKM. The CDR3 DNA reads TGTGCCAGCAGTTTAGATAGCTCCAATGAGCAGTTCTTC. Amino acids: CASSLDSSNEQFF.

This clone appeared a single time. The V call is TRBV5-4, the J call TRBJ2-5; D remains ambiguous. The CDR3 is made up of 14 amino acids. The germline gives CDR1 SGHNT, CDR2 YYREEE (reference sequence). V gave up 1 base and J gave up 1 base, with 8 bases separating them. CDR3 residues: CASSLIESQETQYF. DNA for the CDR3: TGTGCCAGCAGCTTGATAGAGTCCCAAGAGACCCAGTACTTC.

The gene calls are TRBV9 and TRBJ2-1; possibly TRBD1 or TRBD2 for D (5 bases each). CDR1 and CDR2 (germline): SGDLS, YYNGEE. This CDR3 has 15 residues. The V and J ends lost 2 bases and 10 bases respectively, with 19 bases between them. CDR3 sequence: CASSVAGTWPKEQFF. Written as DNA, the CDR3 is TGTGCCAGCAGCGTCGCAGGGACCTGGCCCAAGGAGCAGTTCTTC.

The rearrangement uses TRBV10-3 and TRBJ2-2; D remains unclear. V shed 11 bases and J shed 0 bases, with 7 bases lying between them. This CDR3 spans 12 amino acids. The germline V gene encodes CDR1 ENHRY and CDR2 SYGVKD. The CDR3 region has the DNA TGTGCCCTCAAATCGAACACCGGGGAGCTGTTTTTT. Translating it yields CALKSNTGELFF.

This clone was recorded only once. This may stem from a read error, because a much larger clone lies one nucleotide away. The chain carries TRBV6-5 and TRBJ2-7; weak D call: TRBD2 (5 bases). Deletions cut 6 bases from V and 3 bases from J, with 9 bases between. The length of the CDR3 is 12 residues. Germline-derived CDR1 and CDR2 are MNHEY and SVGAGI. CDR3 sequence reads: CASRSLDYEQYF. In DNA, the CDR3 is TGTGCCAGCAGATCACTAGACTACGAGCAGTACTTC.

The J gene is TRBJ2-1, the V gene TRBV5-6; 16 positions agree with TRBD2. Germline V lookup: CDR1 SGHDT, CDR2 YYEEEE. V lost 4 bases to trimming and J lost 5 bases; unmatched junction nucleotides: 3. This CDR3 is built from 16 residues. CDR3 in DNA: TGTGCCAGCAGCCTGGGACTAGCGGGAGGGGACAATGAGCAGTTCTTC. Amino acid sequence: CASSLGLAGGDNEQFF.

The CDR3, as DNA: TGTGCCAGCAGAGCGGGAGGAAGCCAAGAGACCCAGTACTTC. It specifies CASRAGGSQETQYF. This chain joins TRBV2 and TRBJ2-5; 9 nucleotides line up with TRBD2. CDR3 length: 14 residues. The junction had 3 bases not matched to a gene; V was cut back by 6 bases and J by 1 base. Germline loops: CDR1 SNHLY, CDR2 FYNNEI.

The chain uses TRBV5-1 and TRBJ2-3; the D is unclear. The V end lost 7 bases, the J end lost 2 bases, and 14 bases lay between the germline ends. Germline values: CDR1 SGHRS, CDR2 YFSETQ. The CDR3 is made up of 14 amino acids. The CDR3 protein is CASSEVSPTDTQYF. CDR3 nucleotide sequence: TGCGCCAGCTCGGAAGTAAGCCCCACAGATACGCAGTATTTT. The whole variable domain, remainder taken from reference TRBV5-1 and TRBJ2-3, is KAGVTQTPRYLIKTRGQQVTLSCSPISGHRSVSWYQQTPGQGLQFLFEYFSETQRNKGNFPGRFSGRQFSNSRSEMNVSTLELGDSALYLCASSEVSPTDTQYFGPGTRLTVL.

The J gene is TRBJ2-1, the V gene TRBV13; tentatively, D is TRBD1 (5 bases). The CDR3 loop spans 15 amino acids. Germline values: CDR1 PRHDT, CDR2 FYEKMQ (reference sequence). Trimming removed 4 bases from V and 6 bases from J, with 16 bases in between. Written as DNA, the CDR3 is TGTGCCAGCAGCTCCTCCGGACAAGGACCCAATGAGCAGTTCTTC. Protein sequence: CASSSSGQGPNEQFF.

The chain joins TRBV29-1 to TRBJ2-3, with D hard to call. Germline V gene lookup returns CDR1 SQVTM and CDR2 ANQGSEA. The CDR3 totals 11 residues. V was pared by 4 bases and J by 2 bases, with 4 bases between. The CDR3 nucleotides read TGCAGCGTTGGGGTCACAGATACGCAGTATTTT. This gives the protein CSVGVTDTQYF.

V is TRBV7-6 and J is TRBJ2-5; TRBD2 matches at 11 bases. The CDR3 is made up of 15 amino acids. V gave up 5 bases and J gave up 5 bases; unmatched junction bases: 7. Germline V gene lookup returns CDR1 SGHVS and CDR2 FNYEAQ. In DNA, the CDR3 is TGTGCCAGCAGCGCGATACTAGCGGGAGCGGAGACCCAGTACTTC. Translating gives CASSAILAGAETQYF.

DNA of the CDR3: TGTGCCAGCAGTTCTACAGGGGTGGCGCGCGAGCAGTACTTC. It is translated as CASSSTGVAREQYF. The V gene is TRBV6-5, the J gene TRBJ2-7; 7 nucleotides align to TRBD1. Germline loops: CDR1 MNHEY, CDR2 SVGAGI. The V gene end was trimmed by 4 bases and the J gene end by 6 bases; junction bases not matched to a gene: 9. This CDR3 is built from 14 residues.

This chain joins TRBV29-1 and TRBJ2-7; 8 bases line up with TRBD2. V trimming: 8 bases; J trimming: 3 bases; junction bases outside the gene matches: 9. There are 13 residues in the CDR3. Germline V gene lookup returns CDR1 SQVTM and CDR2 ANQGSEA. The CDR3 coding sequence is TGCAGCTACTTAGATGCGGGAGGCTACGAGCAGTACTTC. Its translation is CSYLDAGGYEQYF.

The chain has TRBV2 and TRBJ2-1; tentative D call: TRBD1 (6 bases). The CDR3 runs to 14 residues. Germline V gives CDR1 SNHLY, CDR2 FYNNEI. V was cut by 6 bases and J by 7 bases, with 16 bases left in between. The CDR3 reads CASRIGQIDNEQFF. DNA of the CDR3: TGTGCCAGCAGAATAGGACAGATTGATAATGAGCAGTTCTTC.